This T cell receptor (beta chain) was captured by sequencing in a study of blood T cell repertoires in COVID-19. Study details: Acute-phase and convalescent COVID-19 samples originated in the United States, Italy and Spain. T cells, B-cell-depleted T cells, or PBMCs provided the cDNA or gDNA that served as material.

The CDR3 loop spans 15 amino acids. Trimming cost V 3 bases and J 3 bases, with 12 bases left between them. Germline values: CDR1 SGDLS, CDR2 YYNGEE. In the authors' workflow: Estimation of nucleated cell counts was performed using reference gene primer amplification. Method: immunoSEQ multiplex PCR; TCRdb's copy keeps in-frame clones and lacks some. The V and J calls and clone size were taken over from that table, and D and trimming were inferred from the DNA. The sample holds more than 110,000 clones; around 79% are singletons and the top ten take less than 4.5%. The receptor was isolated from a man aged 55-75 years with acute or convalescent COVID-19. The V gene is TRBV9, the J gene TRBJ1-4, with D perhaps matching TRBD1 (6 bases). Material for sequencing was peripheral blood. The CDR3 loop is CASSERQVPNEKLFF. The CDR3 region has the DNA TGTGCCAGCAGCGAGCGACAGGTCCCTAATGAAAAACTGTTTTTT.